This T cell receptor (beta chain) comes out of a study of neoadjuvant anti-PD-1 for oral cavity cancer (dated by TCRdb to about 2021). In terms of the full investigation: Patients mostly received three to four biweekly doses of nivolumab at 3 mg/kg before curative-intent surgical resection. A fourth nivolumab dose was given around day 43 to patients without progression, and definitive surgical resection was performed in those patients on days 50-56. Responders were defined as patients with complete response, partial response or stable disease by RECIST 1.1; non-responders were defined as patients with progression. The parent correlative cohort included roughly 13 patients, with a 33% response rate. The study at large found these results: After neoadjuvant nivolumab, significantly higher T cell clonality (Gini index) was found within PBMCs in non-responders than in responders. TCR analyses included only a few patients per response group, and the authors called for larger cohorts for validation. Higher pretreatment blood Treg/Th17 ratios correlated with both higher pretreatment blood TCRbeta clonality and lower post-treatment tumor TCRbeta clonality.

This clone was seen a few times. Its antigen specificity is not known. Base-call qualities are not available, and no considerably larger clone is one nucleotide away. For deep sequencing, PBMC libraries mostly used 450 to 550 ng of input genomic DNA, with six replicates for each sample. TCRbeta libraries were prepared with the immunoSEQ hsTCRbeta kit according to the manufacturer's instructions. Sequencing of the completed libraries took place using an Illumina NovaSeq 6000 S4 flow cell after they had been pooled to approximately 3.3 nM. The paper's data handling went like this. Raw data preprocessing and quality control were performed with the immunoSEQ Analyzer. The analysis was restricted to productive rearrangements, with each unique CDR3 amino acid sequence defining a clonotype. Repertoire clonality was estimated as the Gini-Simpson index, which was computed with the R package tcR. Student's t test was used to compare Gini indices, and Pearson correlation was used to assess associations with tumor size change. TCRdb limited this immuneACCESS table to in-frame rearrangements with V and J called. A share of clones is missing; checked studies link under half to unresolved V genes, and the rest is unexplained. The D gene and trimming were derived from the DNA, and the V and J assignments and clone size from that table. This sample comprises around 17,000 clones, approximately 70% of them detected only once. The ten largest clones represent over 2% of the sample.

The sample's time point, from its label and the paper: before neoadjuvant nivolumab. Patients were newly diagnosed with stage II-IVA oral cavity squamous cell carcinoma and had received no prior systemic or radiation treatment. The cohort consisted of patients with HPV-negative, locally advanced oral cavity squamous cell carcinoma. Peripheral blood mononuclear cells were analyzed directly, without maintenance or expansion in culture. Samples came from a longitudinal correlative study of a single-arm phase II trial of neoadjuvant nivolumab in oral cavity squamous cell carcinoma. Subject-matched pre- and post-treatment PBMCs and tumors from three responders and three non-responders were subjected to genomic DNA-based TCRbeta sequencing. Peripheral blood mononuclear cells were drawn once before nivolumab treatment and a second time after treatment, when surgery took place. The Maxwell RSC DNA from Cells kit was used to extract genomic DNA from PBMCs.

The CDR3 has 16 amino acids, counting the end cysteine and phenylalanine. The CDR3 DNA has 48 bases and is translated from base 1. CDR1 and CDR2 (SNHLY, FYNNEI) derive from the germline V gene. V loses 6 bases at its end and J loses 5 bases; junction bases beyond the gene matches: 12. This chain joins TRBV2 to TRBJ2-3; 9 junctional bases match TRBD2. Sample: PBMCs, taken before nivolumab (anti-PD-1) treatment. The TCR originated in a person between 35 and 79 years old with oral cavity squamous cell carcinoma. The DNA sequence is given as TGTGCCAGCAGCCTCAGCCCTAGCGGGGTGGGAGATACGCAGTATTTT. Its coded protein is CASSLSPSGVGDTQYF.